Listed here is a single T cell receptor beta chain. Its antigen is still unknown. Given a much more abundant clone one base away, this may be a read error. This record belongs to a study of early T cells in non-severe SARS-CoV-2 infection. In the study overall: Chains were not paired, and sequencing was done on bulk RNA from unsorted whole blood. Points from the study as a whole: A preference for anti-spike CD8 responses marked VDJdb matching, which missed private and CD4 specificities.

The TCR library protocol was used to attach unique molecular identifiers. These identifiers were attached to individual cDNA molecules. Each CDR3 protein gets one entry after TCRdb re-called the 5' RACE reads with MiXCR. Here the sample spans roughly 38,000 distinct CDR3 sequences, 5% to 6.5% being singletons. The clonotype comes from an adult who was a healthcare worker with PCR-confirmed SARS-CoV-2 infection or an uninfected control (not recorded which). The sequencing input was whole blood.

CDR3 nucleotides: TGCAGCGATGAACGGACTAGCGGGTTGCTTTACAATGAGCAGTTCTTC. It specifies CSDERTSGLLYNEQFF. The chain employs TRBV29-1 and TRBJ2-1; 11 positions match TRBD2. CDR3 size: 16 residues. Germline lookup yields CDR1 SQVTM and CDR2 ANQGSEA.